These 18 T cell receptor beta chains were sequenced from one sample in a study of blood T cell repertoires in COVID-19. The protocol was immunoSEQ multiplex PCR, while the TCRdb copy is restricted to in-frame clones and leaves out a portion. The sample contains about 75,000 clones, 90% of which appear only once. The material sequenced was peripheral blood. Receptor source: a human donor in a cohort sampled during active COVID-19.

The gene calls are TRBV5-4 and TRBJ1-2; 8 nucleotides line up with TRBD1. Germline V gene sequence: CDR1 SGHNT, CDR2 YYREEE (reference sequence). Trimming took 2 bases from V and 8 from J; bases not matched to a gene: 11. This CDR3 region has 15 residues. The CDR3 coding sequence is TGTGCCAGCAGCTTTTCAGGGGGCGCGAGCGACGGCTACACCTTC. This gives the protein CASSFSGGASDGYTF.

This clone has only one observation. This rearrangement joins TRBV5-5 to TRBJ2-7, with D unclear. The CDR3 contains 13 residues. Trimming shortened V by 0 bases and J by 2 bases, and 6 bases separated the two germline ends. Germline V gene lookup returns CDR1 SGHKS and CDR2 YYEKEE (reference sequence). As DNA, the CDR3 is TGTGCCAGCAGCTTGGCGGTAACCTACGAGCAGTACTTC. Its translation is CASSLAVTYEQYF.

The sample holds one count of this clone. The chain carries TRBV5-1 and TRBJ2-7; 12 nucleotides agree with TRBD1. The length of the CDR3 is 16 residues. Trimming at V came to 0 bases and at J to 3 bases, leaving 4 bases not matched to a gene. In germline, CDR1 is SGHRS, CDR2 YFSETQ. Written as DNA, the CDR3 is TGCGCCAGCAGCTTGGTAGGGGACAGGGGGCTCTACGAGCAGTACTTC. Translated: CASSLVGDRGLYEQYF.

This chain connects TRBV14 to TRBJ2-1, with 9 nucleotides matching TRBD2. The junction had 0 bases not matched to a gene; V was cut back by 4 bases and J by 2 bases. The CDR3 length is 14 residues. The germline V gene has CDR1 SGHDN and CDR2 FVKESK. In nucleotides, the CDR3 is TGTGCCAGCAGCCCTAGCGGGACCTACAATGAGCAGTTCTTC. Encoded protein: CASSPSGTYNEQFF.

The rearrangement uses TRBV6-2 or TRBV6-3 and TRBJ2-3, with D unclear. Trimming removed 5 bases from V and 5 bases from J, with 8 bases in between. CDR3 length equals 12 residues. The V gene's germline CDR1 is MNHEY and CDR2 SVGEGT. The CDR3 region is CASSPTEDTQYF. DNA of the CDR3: TGTGCCAGCAGTCCCACAGAAGATACGCAGTATTTT.

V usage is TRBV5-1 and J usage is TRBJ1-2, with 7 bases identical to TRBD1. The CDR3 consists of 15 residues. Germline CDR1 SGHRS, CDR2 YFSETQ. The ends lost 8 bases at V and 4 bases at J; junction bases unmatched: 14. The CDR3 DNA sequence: TGCGCCAGTGCCCCCATCACACAGGGGATCTATGGCTACACCTTC. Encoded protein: CASAPITQGIYGYTF.

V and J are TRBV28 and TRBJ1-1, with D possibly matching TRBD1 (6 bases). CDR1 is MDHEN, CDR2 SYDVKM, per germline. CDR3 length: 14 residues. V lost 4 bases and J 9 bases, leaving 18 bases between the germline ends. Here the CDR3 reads CASSSTGKTLKAFF. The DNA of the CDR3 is TGTGCCAGCAGTTCTACAGGGAAAACACTGAAAGCTTTCTTT.

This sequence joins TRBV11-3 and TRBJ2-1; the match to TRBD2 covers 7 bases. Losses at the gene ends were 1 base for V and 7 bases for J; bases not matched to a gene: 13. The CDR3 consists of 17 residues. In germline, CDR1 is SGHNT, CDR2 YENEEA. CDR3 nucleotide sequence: TGTGCCAGCAGCTTAGGTGGGGGGGGGACCTCTAGGAATGAGCAGTTCTTC. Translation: CASSLGGGGTSRNEQFF. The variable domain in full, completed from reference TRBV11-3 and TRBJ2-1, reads EAGVVQSPRYKIIEKKQPVAFWCNPISGHNTLYWYLQNLGQGPELLIRYENEEAVDDSQLPKDRFSAERLKGVDSTLKIQPAELGDSAVYLCASSLGGGGTSRNEQFFGPGTRLTVL.

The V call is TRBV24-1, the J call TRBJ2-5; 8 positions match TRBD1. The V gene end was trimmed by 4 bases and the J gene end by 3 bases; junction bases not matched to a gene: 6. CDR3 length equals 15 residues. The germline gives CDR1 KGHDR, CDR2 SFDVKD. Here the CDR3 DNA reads TGTGCCACCAGTGAATTAGGACAGGGTAAAGAGACCCAGTACTTC. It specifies CATSELGQGKETQYF.

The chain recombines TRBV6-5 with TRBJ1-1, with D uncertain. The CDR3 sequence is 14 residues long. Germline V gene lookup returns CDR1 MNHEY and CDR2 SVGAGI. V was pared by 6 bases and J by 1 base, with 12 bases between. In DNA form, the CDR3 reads TGTGCCAGCAGGGGCCTCTATTCGAACACTGAAGCTTTCTTT. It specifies CASRGLYSNTEAFF.

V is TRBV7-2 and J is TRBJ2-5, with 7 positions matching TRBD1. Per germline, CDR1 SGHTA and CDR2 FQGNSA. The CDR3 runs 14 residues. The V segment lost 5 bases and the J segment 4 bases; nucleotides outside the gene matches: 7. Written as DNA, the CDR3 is TGTGCCAGCAGCCCGATAGACAGGGTAGAGACCCAGTACTTC. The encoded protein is CASSPIDRVETQYF.

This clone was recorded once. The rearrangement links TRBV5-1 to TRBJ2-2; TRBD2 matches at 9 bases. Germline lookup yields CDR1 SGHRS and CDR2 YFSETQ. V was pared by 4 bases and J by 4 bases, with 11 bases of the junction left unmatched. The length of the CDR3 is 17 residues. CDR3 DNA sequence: TGCGCCAGCAGCCGAGAGTCTAGCGGGGTAGGCACCGGGGAGCTGTTTTTT. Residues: CASSRESSGVGTGELFF.

CDR3 coding DNA: TGTGCCAGCAGTTTTCAGGGGGCGGAACAAGAGACCCAGTACTTC. Its translation is CASSFQGAEQETQYF. V and J are TRBV28 and TRBJ2-5; 8 positions agree with TRBD1. This CDR3 region has 15 residues. Trimming took 3 bases from V and 2 from J; bases not matched to a gene: 5. Per germline, CDR1 MDHEN and CDR2 SYDVKM.

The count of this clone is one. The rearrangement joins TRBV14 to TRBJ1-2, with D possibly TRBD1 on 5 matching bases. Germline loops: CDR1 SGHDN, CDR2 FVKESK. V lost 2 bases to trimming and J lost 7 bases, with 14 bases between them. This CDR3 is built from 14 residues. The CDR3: CASSQRGGAFGYTF. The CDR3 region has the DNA TGTGCCAGCAGCCAACGGGGAGGGGCGTTTGGCTACACCTTC.

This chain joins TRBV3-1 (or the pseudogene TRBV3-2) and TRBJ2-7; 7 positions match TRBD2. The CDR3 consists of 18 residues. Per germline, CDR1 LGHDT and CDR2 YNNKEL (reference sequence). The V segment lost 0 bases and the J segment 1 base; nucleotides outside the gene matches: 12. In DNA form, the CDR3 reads TGTGCCAGCAGCCAAGATAGGGGAGGGACTCACCCTTCCTACGAGCAGTACTTC. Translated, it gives CASSQDRGGTHPSYEQYF.

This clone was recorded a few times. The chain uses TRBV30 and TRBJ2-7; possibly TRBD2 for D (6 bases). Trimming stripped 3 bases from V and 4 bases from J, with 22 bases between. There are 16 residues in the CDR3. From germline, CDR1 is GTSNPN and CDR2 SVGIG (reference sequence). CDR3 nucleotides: TGTGCCTGGAGGATGATGGACGGGGGAATAGGGTACGAGCAGTACTTC. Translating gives CAWRMMDGGIGYEQYF.

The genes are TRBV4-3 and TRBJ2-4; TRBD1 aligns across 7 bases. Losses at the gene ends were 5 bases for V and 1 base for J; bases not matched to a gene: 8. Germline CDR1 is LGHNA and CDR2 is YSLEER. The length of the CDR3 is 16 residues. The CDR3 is CASSDFSTGAKNIQYF. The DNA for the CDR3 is TGCGCCAGCAGCGACTTCTCGACAGGGGCCAAAAACATTCAGTACTTC.

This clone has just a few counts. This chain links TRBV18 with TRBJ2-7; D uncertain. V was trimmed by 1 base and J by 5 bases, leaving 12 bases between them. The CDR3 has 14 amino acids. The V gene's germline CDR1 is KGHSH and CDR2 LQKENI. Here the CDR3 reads CASSPQSLAHEQYF. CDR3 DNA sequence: TGTGCCAGCTCACCACAGTCTCTGGCCCACGAGCAGTACTTC.